These 26 T cell receptor beta chains share one sample of origin, sequenced in a study of beta chain features in type 1 diabetes. Study-wide findings and caveats: All four CD4+ subsets from Type 1 diabetes patients carried moderately but significantly shorter TCRB CDR3s.

Antigen specificity for these receptors is unknown. Investigators reverse transcribed all isolated RNA, so they sequenced expressed TCRB transcripts. Libraries were prepared by immunoSEQ multiplex PCR; TCRdb keeps only in-frame clonotypes and omits some of them. The sample has 150,000 to 200,000 clones, approximately 10% seen once. The sequenced sample was central memory CD4+ T cells from blood. The receptors derive from a woman in her 30s with type 1 diabetes.

The CDR3 is CASTGLRDGEQYF. The CDR3 DNA reads as TGTGCCAGCACCGGGCTCCGGGATGGCGAGCAGTACTTC. V and J are TRBV2 and TRBJ2-7, with TRBD2 as a possible D gene (5 bases). This CDR3 region has 13 residues. Germline values: CDR1 SNHLY, CDR2 FYNNEI. Trimming shortened V by 7 bases and J by 6 bases, and 16 bases separated the two germline ends.

The chain recombines TRBV27 with TRBJ2-2, with a tentative D call TRBD2 (6 bases). Germline loops: CDR1 MNHEY, CDR2 SMNVEV (reference sequence). The germline V and J ends were trimmed by 3 bases and 7 bases, with 9 bases remaining between them. The CDR3 is made up of 13 amino acids. The CDR3 sequence is CASSLGGVGELFF. The CDR3 nucleotides are TGTGCCAGCAGTTTGGGGGGTGTCGGGGAGCTGTTTTTT.

This chain uses TRBV7-9 with TRBJ2-7, with 10 bases matching TRBD2. The germline CDR1 and CDR2 sequences are SEHNR and FQNEAQ (reference sequence). The V gene end was trimmed by 0 bases and the J gene end by 4 bases; junction bases not matched to a gene: 15. The CDR3 runs to 19 residues. The CDR3 DNA reads TGTGCCAGCAGCTTAGCGGCAGGGGAATCGGGACTAGCGTCGTACGAGCAGTACTTC. Protein product: CASSLAAGESGLASYEQYF.

This chain joins TRBV4-2 and TRBJ2-1, with D perhaps matching TRBD2 (5 bases). This CDR3 has 16 amino acids. Deletions cut 1 base from V and 2 bases from J, with 12 bases between. Germline-derived CDR1 and CDR2 are LGHNA and YNFKEQ. The CDR3 DNA follows: TGTGCCAGCAGCCAAGTTGGCGGGTTTACCTACAATGAGCAGTTCTTC. This codes for CASSQVGGFTYNEQFF.

The J gene is TRBJ2-7, the V gene TRBV28; TRBD2 aligns across 8 bases. Germline loops: CDR1 MDHEN, CDR2 SYDVKM. With V trimmed by 1 base and J by 5 bases, 4 bases remained unmatched. The CDR3 sequence is 14 residues long. The CDR3 loop reads CASSLFPAGDEQYF. The DNA for the CDR3 is TGTGCCAGCAGTTTATTTCCAGCGGGAGACGAGCAGTACTTC.

This chain uses TRBV5-1 with TRBJ2-3; the match to TRBD2 covers 8 bases. In germline, CDR1 is SGHRS, CDR2 YFSETQ. This CDR3 has 14 residues. V shed 3 bases, J shed 3 bases, and the junction held 3 bases outside the gene matches. Here the CDR3 DNA reads TGCGCCAGCAGCTCACGACTAGCGACAGATACGCAGTATTTT. Amino acids: CASSSRLATDTQYF. The entire variable domain, with the rest obtained from reference TRBV5-1 and TRBJ2-3, is as follows: KAGVTQTPRYLIKTRGQQVTLSCSPISGHRSVSWYQQTPGQGLQFLFEYFSETQRNKGNFPGRFSGRQFSNSRSEMNVSTLELGDSALYLCASSSRLATDTQYFGPGTRLTVL.

The chain combines TRBV29-1 with TRBJ2-6, with D unresolved. Trimming shortened V by 4 bases and J by 4 bases, and 11 bases separated the two germline ends. This CDR3 contains 14 residues. Germline-derived CDR1 and CDR2 are SQVTM and ANQGSEA. The CDR3 DNA reads as TGCAGCGTTGCGGAGTCACTGGGGGCCAACGTCCTGACTTTC. This translates into CSVAESLGANVLTF.

This clone was found a few times. The chain has TRBV5-4 and TRBJ1-3; 10 nucleotides line up with TRBD1. The germline V gene encodes CDR1 SGHNT and CDR2 YYREEE (reference sequence). Losses at the gene ends were 4 bases for V and 3 bases for J; bases not matched to a gene: 4. The CDR3 runs to 15 residues. Here the CDR3 DNA reads TGTGCCAGCAGCGCCGGGACAGGGGATGGAAACACCATATATTTT. As protein: CASSAGTGDGNTIYF.

V gene TRBV5-1 combines with J gene TRBJ2-1; a possible D gene is TRBD1 (7 bases). Germline-derived CDR1 and CDR2 are SGHRS and YFSETQ. V was trimmed by 6 bases and J by 16 bases, leaving 29 bases between them. The CDR3 consists of 15 residues. The CDR3 here is CASTLNGRQGGFAFF. The CDR3 nucleotides are TGCGCCAGCACCCTCAACGGGAGACAGGGAGGATTTGCCTTCTTC.

The CDR3 spells CASSFKTSGNQETQYF. CDR3 nucleotides: TGTGCCAGCAGCTTCAAGACTAGCGGGAACCAAGAGACCCAGTACTTC. The gene calls are TRBV5-4 and TRBJ2-5, with 11 bases that match TRBD2. Looked up from germline, CDR1 is SGHNT and CDR2 is YYREEE (reference sequence). The junction had 3 bases not matched to a gene; V was cut back by 2 bases and J by 0 bases. The CDR3 sequence is 16 residues long.

The table lists this clone with a few counts. The rearrangement uses TRBV25-1 and TRBJ2-5; 9 bases match TRBD1. With 6 bases clipped from V and 3 bases from J, the junction kept 2 bases outside the gene matches. The germline V gene encodes CDR1 MGHDK and CDR2 SYGVNS. The CDR3 totals 13 residues. CDR3 in DNA: TGTGCCAGCAGATGGACAGGGGAAGAGACCCAGTACTTC. Protein sequence: CASRWTGEETQYF.

V gene TRBV28 combines with J gene TRBJ1-1, with D possibly being TRBD1 (5 bases). Germline CDR1 MDHEN, CDR2 SYDVKM. Trimming stripped 8 bases from V and 9 bases from J, with 19 bases between. The CDR3 runs to 13 residues. The CDR3 sequence: CASVGQGARKAFF. In DNA, the CDR3 is TGTGCCAGCGTGGGTCAAGGGGCCAGAAAAGCTTTCTTT.

This clone was picked up a small number of times. The CDR3 nucleotides are TGTGCTACGCGGCGGGACTCAAGCAAAAACATTCAGTACTTC. It translates to CATRRDSSKNIQYF. V and J are TRBV2 and TRBJ2-4, with a possible D match to TRBD2 (6 bases). The germline V gene encodes CDR1 SNHLY and CDR2 FYNNEI. This CDR3 comprises 14 residues.

The table lists this clone with a few counts. J is TRBJ2-4 and V is TRBV18; 10 nucleotides agree with TRBD2. This CDR3 contains 16 residues. CDR1 and CDR2 from the germline V gene are KGHSH and LQKENI. V lost 5 bases and J lost 0; bases outside the gene matches: 4. The CDR3 protein is CASSALAGAAKNIQYF. As DNA, the CDR3 is TGTGCCAGCTCAGCTCTAGCGGGAGCAGCCAAAAACATTCAGTACTTC.

This rearrangement joins TRBV2 to TRBJ1-2, with 10 bases aligning to TRBD1. The CDR3 sequence is 14 residues long. V trimming: 8 bases; J trimming: 5 bases; junction bases outside the gene matches: 8. Germline assignment: CDR1 SNHLY and CDR2 FYNNEI. CDR3 sequence: CASPTRTGGYGYTF. CDR3 nucleotides: TGTGCCAGCCCTACAAGGACAGGGGGTTATGGCTACACCTTC.

This clone was seen more than once but under ten times. V is TRBV5-1 and J is TRBJ2-7; 8 bases agree with TRBD2. J was trimmed by 5 bases and V by 3 bases; bases with no gene match: 4. CDR1 SGHRS and CDR2 YFSETQ come from the germline V gene. The CDR3 spans 13 residues. CDR3 nucleotides: TGCGCCAGCAGCTCCCTCGGGGGGGACGAGCAGTACTTC. It translates to CASSSLGGDEQYF.

This clone appeared a few times. This chain links TRBV5-1 with TRBJ2-6; D is perhaps TRBD1 (6 bases). Germline V lookup: CDR1 SGHRS, CDR2 YFSETQ. Trimming pared 5 bases from V and 0 bases from J, leaving 15 bases between. This CDR3 contains 17 residues. CDR3 in amino acids: CASSYTGLSSGANVLTF. The CDR3 nucleotides read TGCGCCAGCAGTTATACAGGGCTGAGCTCTGGGGCCAACGTCCTGACTTTC.

This clone occurred a few times. This chain uses TRBV11-2 with TRBJ2-7; 11 positions match TRBD2. The V segment lost 5 bases and the J segment 1 base; nucleotides outside the gene matches: 4. The V gene's germline CDR1 is SGHAT and CDR2 FQNNGV. The CDR3 is 15 residues long. Here the CDR3 reads CASSISSGRSYEQYF. The CDR3 coding sequence is TGTGCCAGCAGCATATCTAGCGGGAGGTCCTACGAGCAGTACTTC.

The chain joins TRBV5-1 to TRBJ2-5, with 7 bases matching TRBD1. The germline V gene has CDR1 SGHRS and CDR2 YFSETQ. After removal of 3 bases from V and 2 bases from J, the junction contained 10 bases not matched to a gene. This CDR3 comprises 16 residues. As DNA, the CDR3 is TGCGCCAGCAGCTACCTACAGGGGCCTTTACAAGAGACCCAGTACTTC. Protein sequence: CASSYLQGPLQETQYF. The complete variable domain, with remaining parts taken from reference TRBV5-1 and TRBJ2-5, reads KAGVTQTPRYLIKTRGQQVTLSCSPISGHRSVSWYQQTPGQGLQFLFEYFSETQRNKGNFPGRFSGRQFSNSRSEMNVSTLELGDSALYLCASSYLQGPLQETQYFGPGTRLLVL.

This chain connects TRBV15 to TRBJ1-1; 7 bases map to TRBD1. V was pared by 5 bases and J by 1 base, with 7 bases of the junction left unmatched. Germline values: CDR1 LNHNV, CDR2 YYDKDF (reference sequence). This CDR3 comprises 15 residues. CDR3 nucleotides: TGTGCCACCAGCCAGACAGGGACAACGAACACTGAAGCTTTCTTT. Its translation is CATSQTGTTNTEAFF.

This clone was observed a handful of times. This chain links TRBV28 with TRBJ1-1, with 11 bases matching TRBD1. J gave up 4 bases and V 1 base, and 8 bases lay outside the gene matches. The CDR3 runs 17 residues. Germline CDR1 and CDR2: MDHEN and SYDVKM. This CDR3 reads CASSLSGTGGRGTEAFF. The DNA of the CDR3 is TGTGCCAGCAGTTTATCCGGGACAGGGGGAAGGGGCACTGAAGCTTTCTTT.

The table lists this clone with a few counts. The chain links TRBV5-6 to TRBJ1-2; 8 positions agree with TRBD1. The CDR3 has 13 residues. Trimming at V came to 4 bases and at J to 6 bases, leaving 5 bases not matched to a gene. The germline CDR1 and CDR2 sequences are SGHDT and YYEEEE. CDR3 amino acids: CASSEQGEDGYTF. CDR3 nucleotides: TGTGCCAGCAGCGAACAGGGGGAGGATGGCTACACCTTC.

The sample holds a few counts of this clone. Additional DNA sequences in this sample encode the identical CDR3. This chain uses TRBV25-1 with TRBJ2-5, with unresolved D. The CDR3 extends over 12 amino acids. Trimming removed 3 bases from V and 0 bases from J, with 2 bases in between. The germline V gene has CDR1 MGHDK and CDR2 SYGVNS. CDR3 sequence (DNA): TGTGCCAGCAGTGACTACCAAGAGACCCAGTACTTC. Its translation is CASSDYQETQYF.

In its sample, this clone was seen a few times. CDR3 bases: TGTGCCAGCAGCTTAGAGTCAGGAGCTAGCGGGACCTTGGATACGCAGTATTTT. Amino acid sequence: CASSLESGASGTLDTQYF. V and J are TRBV7-3 and TRBJ2-3; TRBD2 matches 9 bases. This CDR3 comprises 18 residues. Germline CDR1 is SGHTA and CDR2 is FQGTGA. Trimming cost V 2 bases and J 6 bases; bases outside gene matches: 15.

This clone has just a few counts. The chain employs TRBV7-2 and TRBJ2-5; D remains ambiguous. CDR3 length: 15 amino acids. Germline CDR1 and CDR2: SGHTA and FQGNSA. V was cut by 3 bases and J by 0 bases, with 11 bases left in between. CDR3 region: CASSFQAANQETQYF. The CDR3 DNA is TGTGCCAGCAGCTTCCAGGCTGCGAACCAAGAGACCCAGTACTTC.

This chain joins TRBV28 and TRBJ1-2; maybe TRBD1 (6 bases). CDR1 MDHEN and CDR2 SYDVKM come from the germline V gene. The CDR3 totals 16 residues. V dropped 10 bases and J dropped 2 bases, with 23 bases sitting between them. CDR3: CATQSYGRGVNYGYTF. In DNA, the CDR3 is TGTGCCACCCAAAGTTATGGCAGGGGAGTCAACTATGGCTACACCTTC.